The clone carrying this TCR beta chain was seen once. What it binds is not known. Clones were read by immunoSEQ multiplex PCR, and TCRdb kept only the in-frame ones, dropping some. The sample lists around 43,000 clones, approximately 86% occurring once. This record comes from a study of OX40 agonist ivuxolimab in advanced cancers. Study in general: It was ivuxolimab, an agonistic anti-OX40 (CD134) antibody, that patients were treated with. Patients assigned to dose escalation were diagnosed with hepatocellular carcinoma, melanoma, renal cell or head and neck cancer. Findings and caveats of the study: Clonal expansion by week 6 occurred in CD4+ and CD8+ blood T cells (at 0.1 to 3.0 mg/kg).

Researchers took blood at baseline, on cycle 4 day 1, and on cycle 7 day 1. This receptor was obtained from an adult with an advanced solid tumor such as melanoma, head and neck, liver or kidney cancer. The sequencing here drew on CD4+ or CD8+ T cells sorted from blood, taken in a trial of the OX40 agonist ivuxolimab.

This CDR3 is CASSLSSGTGPYQPQHF. DNA for the CDR3: TGTGCCAGCAGCTTATCATCCGGGACAGGCCCCTATCAGCCCCAGCATTTT. The chain links TRBV5-6 to TRBJ1-5; 8 bases match TRBD1. J lost 5 bases, V lost 2 bases, and 12 bases had no gene match. CDR1 and CDR2 from the germline V gene are SGHDT and YYEEEE. The CDR3 is made up of 17 amino acids.